Each of the 19 T cell receptor beta chains below was sequenced from the same sample in a study of OX40 agonist ivuxolimab in advanced cancers. Assay: immunoSEQ multiplex PCR; the TCRdb copy retains only in-frame clones and omits some. The sample comprises 85,000 to 130,000 clones, 90% of which are singletons, and 0.31% rests with the top ten. Source: CD4+ or CD8+ T cells sorted from blood, taken in a trial of the OX40 agonist ivuxolimab. These receptors originate from an adult with an advanced solid tumor such as melanoma, head and neck, liver or kidney cancer.

This chain links TRBV18 with TRBJ1-4, with D hard to call. Germline CDR1 KGHSH, CDR2 LQKENI. The CDR3 has 13 residues. Deletions cut 3 bases from V and 2 bases from J, with 4 bases between. DNA for the CDR3: TGTGCCAGCTCACCCTCCACTAATGAAAAACTGTTTTTT. Its protein is CASSPSTNEKLFF.

The rearrangement joins TRBV20-1 to TRBJ2-1, with D maybe TRBD2 (5 bases). The CDR3 covers 11 residues. Germline CDR1 DFQATT, CDR2 SNEGSKA (reference sequence). V was shortened by 1 base and J by 9 bases, with 7 bases between the two germline ends. In DNA form, the CDR3 reads TGCAGTGCTAGAGGGGGAGTTGAGCAGTTCTTC. It yields the protein CSARGGVEQFF.

The chain is built from TRBV6-6 and TRBJ2-1; 7 nucleotides match TRBD1. J was trimmed by 6 bases and V by 6 bases; bases with no gene match: 5. CDR1 is MNHNY, CDR2 SVGAGI, per germline (reference sequence). The CDR3 contains 13 residues. DNA for the CDR3: TGTGCCAGCAGAAGCTCAGGGGGCAATGAGCAGTTCTTC. Protein sequence: CASRSSGGNEQFF.

The gene calls are TRBV4-1 and TRBJ2-5, with a tentative D call TRBD2 (6 bases). The CDR3 is 14 residues long. Germline CDR1 MGHRA, CDR2 YSYEKL. V was shortened by 4 bases and J by 5 bases, with 14 bases between the two germline ends. The CDR3 DNA is TGCGCCAGCAGCCCCCTCGAAGGGACTGAGACCCAGTACTTC. This sequence encodes CASSPLEGTETQYF.

V usage is TRBV11-2 and J usage is TRBJ2-3; D tentatively reads TRBD1 or TRBD2 (5 bases each). The CDR3 runs to 16 residues. V shed 1 base and J shed 6 bases, with 17 bases lying between them. Germline CDR1 SGHAT, CDR2 FQNNGV. In nucleotides, the CDR3 is TGTGCCAGCAGCTTAGCGGGTAGGGGTTTAGCGGATACGCAGTATTTT. Amino acids: CASSLAGRGLADTQYF.

The rearrangement uses TRBV28 and TRBJ2-7; D remains ambiguous. Trimming pared 2 bases from V and 1 base from J, leaving 9 bases between. CDR1 MDHEN and CDR2 SYDVKM come from the germline V gene. The CDR3 length is 14 residues. The CDR3 here is CASSLRVSSYEQYF. The CDR3 DNA reads TGTGCCAGCAGTTTAAGGGTCTCTTCCTACGAGCAGTACTTC.

As to this clone: This specimen includes other DNA sequences encoding the same CDR3. The J gene is TRBJ2-2, the V gene TRBV5-1; 9 nucleotides match TRBD2. From germline, CDR1 is SGHRS and CDR2 YFSETQ. J was trimmed by 2 bases and V by 4 bases; bases with no gene match: 6. The CDR3 consists of 16 residues. The CDR3 sequence: CASSSTSGPNTGELFF. The CDR3 nucleotides are TGCGCCAGCAGCAGCACTAGCGGGCCTAACACCGGGGAGCTGTTTTTT.

The chain links TRBV28 to TRBJ2-7; possibly TRBD1 or TRBD2 for D (5 bases each). V lost 3 bases and J lost 2, with 14 bases in between. This CDR3 has 15 amino acids. Germline CDR1 and CDR2: MDHEN and SYDVKM. CDR3: CASSFESGPTYEQYF. The CDR3 nucleotides are TGTGCCAGCAGTTTTGAGTCGGGACCCACCTACGAGCAGTACTTC.

The genes are TRBV19 and TRBJ1-5; 10 positions agree with TRBD1. Germline V gene lookup returns CDR1 LNHDA and CDR2 SQIVND (reference sequence). V trimming: 4 bases; J trimming: 1 base; junction bases outside the gene matches: 7. CDR3 length: 17 amino acids. The CDR3 is CASSNDRGRISNQPQHF. CDR3 coding DNA: TGTGCCAGTAGTAATGACAGGGGGCGAATAAGCAATCAGCCCCAGCATTTT.

The rearrangement links TRBV5-1 to TRBJ1-5; 8 bases agree with TRBD1. CDR1 is SGHRS and CDR2 is YFSETQ in the germline V gene. Trimming took 0 bases from V and 8 from J; bases not matched to a gene: 4. CDR3 length equals 14 residues. The CDR3 reads CASSLGAGGKPQHF. CDR3 in DNA: TGCGCCAGCAGCTTGGGTGCAGGGGGCAAGCCCCAGCATTTT.

The chain links TRBV6-1 to TRBJ1-5, with D perhaps matching TRBD1 (5 bases). Deletions cut 4 bases from V and 0 bases from J, with 13 bases between. There are 16 residues in the CDR3. Germline V CDR1 and CDR2: MNHNS, SASEGT. The CDR3 protein is CASSVSVGGSNQPQHF. The CDR3 DNA is TGTGCCAGCAGTGTTTCCGTGGGGGGTAGCAATCAGCCCCAGCATTTT.

This clone was counted once. The gene calls are TRBV7-6 and TRBJ2-7; no clear D gene. This CDR3 contains 13 residues. Germline V gene data show CDR1 as SGHVS and CDR2 as FNYEAQ. Deletions cut 5 bases from V and 5 bases from J, with 13 bases between. For the CDR3, the DNA is TGTGCCAGCAGCCCCGGTCCCTACGACGAGCAGTACTTC. Its translation: CASSPGPYDEQYF.

The rearrangement links TRBV6-5 to TRBJ2-3; D is possibly TRBD1 (6 bases). The V and J ends lost 6 bases and 4 bases respectively, with 11 bases between them. The CDR3 sequence is 13 residues long. Germline V gives CDR1 MNHEY, CDR2 SVGAGI. The CDR3 DNA reads as TGTGCCAGCAGCCAGGGGAGAGCAGATACGCAGTATTTT. Amino acid sequence: CASSQGRADTQYF.

This chain joins TRBV7-2 and TRBJ2-7, with TRBD1 matching 7 bases. Germline values: CDR1 SGHTA, CDR2 FQGNSA. This CDR3 spans 14 amino acids. Losses at the gene ends were 4 bases for V and 2 bases for J; bases not matched to a gene: 5. CDR3 bases: TGTGCCAGCAGCTCCCGGGACAGCACCTACGAGCAGTACTTC. Protein: CASSSRDSTYEQYF.

The V and J genes are TRBV19 and TRBJ1-5; D is unclear. The CDR3 extends over 16 amino acids. Germline-derived CDR1 and CDR2 are LNHDA and SQIVND (reference sequence). Trimming stripped 8 bases from V and 0 bases from J, with 17 bases between. This CDR3 reads CASRGEFRYSNQPQHF. CDR3 nucleotides: TGTGCCAGTCGGGGTGAATTCCGTTATAGCAATCAGCCCCAGCATTTT.

The chain joins TRBV29-1 to TRBJ1-2; D is unclear. The CDR3 has 11 residues. Germline-derived CDR1 and CDR2 are SQVTM and ANQGSEA. Trimming cost V 6 bases and J 8 bases, with 13 bases left between them. The chain's CDR3 is CSVGPEGGYTF. Written as DNA, the CDR3 is TGCAGCGTAGGGCCAGAGGGCGGCTACACCTTC.

The chain carries TRBV14 and TRBJ2-7; the D gene could be TRBD1 or TRBD2 (5 bases each). Trimming pared 1 base from V and 6 bases from J, leaving 10 bases between. This CDR3 has 13 amino acids. The germline gives CDR1 SGHDN, CDR2 FVKESK. The chain's CDR3 is CASSQVRGTEQYF. The CDR3 DNA reads as TGTGCCAGCAGCCAAGTTAGAGGGACCGAGCAGTACTTC.

As regards this clone: The identical CDR3 is also encoded by other nucleotide sequences in the sample. The chain links TRBV28 to TRBJ2-7; a possible D gene is TRBD1 (7 bases). The germline CDR1 and CDR2 sequences are MDHEN and SYDVKM. The length of the CDR3 is 14 residues. CDR3 bases: TGTGCAGACTGCTGGGGGGACAGCAGCTATGAGCAGTACTTC. Protein product: CADCWGDSSYEQYF.

V and J are TRBV27 and TRBJ2-4; tentative D call: TRBD1 (6 bases). This CDR3 is built from 17 residues. With 3 bases removed from V and 4 bases from J, the gap between germline ends came to 19 bases. Germline V lookup: CDR1 MNHEY, CDR2 SMNVEV (reference sequence). As DNA, the CDR3 is TGTGCCAGCAGTTTCCTCCGACCGGGACAAGGAAAAAACATTCAGTACTTC. Its translation is CASSFLRPGQGKNIQYF.